Here is one TCR beta chain with its context. This clone appeared many times. What this receptor recognizes is not known. No base-level quality is on record; no much larger clone is a single base apart. This sample stems from a study of metastatic and nonmetastatic thyroid tumors (dated by TCRdb to 2019 to 2021). The study in broad terms: Repertoires were compared across peripheral blood and tumor or nodule tissue samples from malignant and benign thyroid patients. The full study reports these points: In both blood and tumor samples, malignant tumors were reported to have significantly higher TCR beta diversity than benign nodules.

Trimming costs V 3 bases and J 7 bases, and their ends lie 6 bases apart. According to the germline V gene, CDR1 reads MNHNS and CDR2 reads SASEGT. CDR3 length: 11 amino acids, cysteine to phenylalanine. Only CDR3 DNA remains: 33 bases, in frame from the first base. Library creation used PCR. Sequencing took place on an Illumina HiSeq 4000. High-throughput sequencing was used to profile the TCR beta-chain CDR3 region of each patient. The authors processed their data as follows. The researchers built a classifier to tell apart papillary thyroid cancer patients with distant metastasis, based on CDR3 differences among clinicopathological groups. Repertoire diversity was assessed with the Shannon index, and tumor-blood repertoire similarity with the Morisita-Horn index. TCRdb cleaned the public reads at Q25 with fastp, built clones with MiXCR and kept in-frame beta chains. Here the V and J calls rest on TCRdb's processing, not on the authors' analysis. This sample is represented by about 22,000 clones; less than 40% of them were singletons. The top ten constitute 22% of the sample.

Before undergoing thyroid surgery, none of the patients had been given any kind of treatment. Patient clinical samples collected from the early 2010s to the late 2010s were retrospectively analysed using T-cell receptor beta sequencing. The receptor's source is a male donor with papillary thyroid cancer or a benign thyroid nodule (not recorded which). Some clones in this sample may be carry-over from other donors' samples. Material: blood. The chain is made from TRBV6-1 and TRBJ1-2, and perhaps TRBD1 as D gene, on 5 matching bases. At the DNA level, the sequence is TGTGCCAGCAGTGACAGGGTTGGCTACACCTTC. Translated, it gives CASSDRVGYTF.